These 21 T cell receptor beta chains share one sample of origin, sequenced in a study of control samples from healthy donors and cancer patients. Clones were read by immunoSEQ multiplex PCR, and TCRdb kept only the in-frame ones, dropping some. The sample includes around 170,000 clones, 90% of them seen just once. Sequenced sample: blood. The receptors stem from a woman aged 50 to 65 in good health.

This chain uses TRBV4-1 with TRBJ1-6; a weak D match, TRBD1 (5 bases). The germline V gene has CDR1 MGHRA and CDR2 YSYEKL. The germline V and J ends were trimmed by 1 base and 6 bases, with 7 bases remaining between them. This CDR3 is built from 14 residues. CDR3 DNA sequence: TGCGCCAGCAGCCAAGGACAGATTAATTCACCCCTCCACTTT. Residues: CASSQGQINSPLHF.

This chain connects TRBV28 to TRBJ1-4; D remains unclear. Trimming took off 2 bases at V and 7 bases at J, with 14 bases between the two ends. Germline CDR1 reads MDHEN; CDR2 reads SYDVKM. This CDR3 is built from 15 residues. The CDR3 region is CASSLPLGRVEKLFF. CDR3 coding DNA: TGTGCCAGCAGTTTACCACTCGGGAGGGTTGAAAAACTGTTTTTT.

The chain combines TRBV7-6 with TRBJ2-1, with D tentatively TRBD2 (6 bases). CDR1 and CDR2 from the germline V gene are SGHVS and FNYEAQ. With 4 bases removed from V and 12 bases from J, the gap between germline ends came to 19 bases. The CDR3 runs 14 residues. The DNA of the CDR3 is TGTGCCAGCAGCTCCTTCGGGAGCCAAACCGGGCAGTTCTTC. It yields the protein CASSSFGSQTGQFF.

This clone has just one count. The chain couples TRBV6-6 to TRBJ1-5, with D possibly TRBD1 on 6 matching bases. The CDR3 length is 15 residues. V was shortened by 7 bases and J by 7 bases, with 20 bases between the two germline ends. Germline-derived CDR1 and CDR2 are MNHNY and SVGAGI (reference sequence). CDR3 coding DNA: TGTGCCAGCACCGACATCGGGACACCCAACCAGCCCCAGCATTTT. This encodes CASTDIGTPNQPQHF.

The genes are TRBV5-1 and TRBJ1-1, with 7 nucleotides matching TRBD1. Per the germline V gene, CDR1 is SGHRS and CDR2 is YFSETQ. The CDR3 loop spans 15 amino acids. Trimming cost V 2 bases and J 10 bases; bases outside gene matches: 14. CDR3 region: CASSLQGLGSLGAFF. The CDR3 DNA reads TGCGCCAGCAGCTTACAGGGGCTGGGGAGTTTAGGAGCTTTCTTT.

This chain uses TRBV14 with TRBJ2-3; a possible D gene is TRBD2 (7 bases). The CDR3 totals 14 residues. The V gene's germline CDR1 is SGHDN and CDR2 FVKESK. The V end was cut by 5 bases, the J end by 6 bases, with 15 bases between. The CDR3 protein is CASSSRKGGDTQYF. The CDR3 DNA is TGTGCCAGCAGCTCCCGCAAGGGGGGGGATACGCAGTATTTT.

The rearrangement joins TRBV19 to TRBJ1-1; tentatively, D is TRBD1 (6 bases). From germline, CDR1 is LNHDA and CDR2 SQIVND (reference sequence). CDR3 length: 15 residues. Between the trimmed V and J ends, which lost 6 bases and 3 bases, there was a span of 17 bases. The CDR3 region has the DNA TGTGCCAGTAGGATGGGGGCGGCTACGTACACTGAAGCTTTCTTT. It specifies CASRMGAATYTEAFF.

This chain uses TRBV11-2 with TRBJ2-3; TRBD2 matches at 8 bases. Trimming removed 2 bases from V and 6 bases from J; junction bases left unmatched: 4. The germline gives CDR1 SGHAT, CDR2 FQNNGV. CDR3 length: 14 residues. The CDR3, as DNA: TGTGCCAGCAGCTTACAACGGGAGGGTGATACGCAGTATTTT. Translated, it gives CASSLQREGDTQYF.

In this sample, this clone turned up once. This chain uses TRBV5-6 with TRBJ1-4; D unclear. V lost 2 bases to trimming and J lost 8 bases, with 13 bases between them. The CDR3 totals 14 residues. Germline CDR1 and CDR2: SGHDT and YYEEEE. DNA for the CDR3: TGTGCCAGCAGCTTTGGAGGGATTGAAGAAAAACTGTTTTTT. Protein: CASSFGGIEEKLFF. The full variable domain, its missing parts supplied by reference TRBV5-6 and TRBJ1-4, is DAGVTQSPTHLIKTRGQQVTLRCSPKSGHDTVSWYQQALGQGPQFIFQYYEEEERQRGNFPDRFSGHQFPNYSSELNVNALLLGDSALYLCASSFGGIEEKLFFGSGTQLSVL.

The chain couples TRBV9 to TRBJ2-7, with a possible D match to TRBD2 (6 bases). The CDR3 loop spans 14 amino acids. In germline, CDR1 is SGDLS, CDR2 YYNGEE. Trimming cost V 1 base and J 1 base, with 9 bases left between them. CDR3 in DNA: TGTGCCAGCAGCGTATCGGCGGGGTCCTACGAGCAGTACTTC. As protein: CASSVSAGSYEQYF.

The V gene is TRBV2, the J gene TRBJ1-1, with D uncertain. The CDR3 runs to 12 residues. Germline lookup yields CDR1 SNHLY and CDR2 FYNNEI. Trimming took 0 bases from V and 6 from J, leaving 5 bases between them. The CDR3 DNA follows: TGTGCCAGCAGTGAAGCTGGGGCTGAAGCTTTCTTT. Its translation: CASSEAGAEAFF.

The chain is built from TRBV7-2 and TRBJ2-3; D ambiguous. Trimming removed 5 bases at V and 3 bases at J, with 6 bases between. Per the germline V gene, CDR1 is SGHTA and CDR2 is FQGNSA. This CDR3 has 12 residues. CDR3 sequence: CASSLQTDTQYF. CDR3 sequence (DNA): TGTGCCAGCAGCCTCCAGACAGATACGCAGTATTTT.

This clone was recorded a few times. This chain joins TRBV24-1 and TRBJ2-3; 10 bases agree with TRBD2. This CDR3 has 17 amino acids. The V gene's germline CDR1 is KGHDR and CDR2 SFDVKD. Losses at the gene ends were 4 bases for V and 5 bases for J; bases not matched to a gene: 11. The CDR3: CATSDPTSGRAGDTQYF. The CDR3 DNA sequence: TGTGCCACCAGTGACCCAACAAGCGGGAGGGCCGGAGATACGCAGTATTTT.

This clone has only one observation. The gene calls are TRBV6-5 and TRBJ2-7; 8 nucleotides line up with TRBD1. The CDR3 covers 14 residues. Per the germline V gene, CDR1 is MNHEY and CDR2 is SVGAGI. V shed 6 bases and J 6 bases; nucleotides not matched to a gene: 10. CDR3 amino acids: CASSPGTGPFEQYF. CDR3 in DNA: TGTGCCAGCAGCCCCGGGACAGGTCCCTTCGAGCAGTACTTC.

This chain links TRBV19 with TRBJ1-2; weak D call: TRBD1 (6 bases). V lost 6 bases and J 2 bases, leaving 16 bases between the germline ends. Germline loops: CDR1 LNHDA, CDR2 SQIVND (reference sequence). CDR3 size: 15 residues. The CDR3 nucleotides read TGTGCCAGTAGGGGGGGCCTTGGACAGAACTATGGCTACACCTTC. This translates into CASRGGLGQNYGYTF.

The chain combines TRBV7-2 with TRBJ2-1; 11 nucleotides line up with TRBD2. This CDR3 region has 17 residues. V shed 1 base, J shed 5 bases, and the junction held 7 bases outside the gene matches. Per the germline V gene, CDR1 is SGHTA and CDR2 is FQGNSA. CDR3 region: CASSLVVLAGADNEQFF. CDR3 DNA: TGTGCCAGCAGCTTAGTTGTACTAGCGGGAGCGGACAATGAGCAGTTCTTC.

V gene TRBV9 combines with J gene TRBJ2-7; 9 bases agree with TRBD1. The V gene end was trimmed by 2 bases and the J gene end by 5 bases; junction bases not matched to a gene: 5. Germline CDR1 SGDLS, CDR2 YYNGEE. The CDR3 is made up of 14 amino acids. CDR3 in amino acids: CASSVGQGSDEQYF. The DNA for the CDR3 is TGTGCCAGCAGCGTGGGACAGGGAAGCGACGAGCAGTACTTC. Full variable domain (outside the CDR3, taken from reference TRBV9 and TRBJ2-7): DSGVTQTPKHLITATGQRVTLRCSPRSGDLSVYWYQQSLDQGLQFLIQYYNGEERAKGNILERFSAQQFPDLHSELNLSSLELGDSALYFCASSVGQGSDEQYFGPGTRLTVT.

V is TRBV28 and J is TRBJ1-4; D gene unclear. Germline values: CDR1 MDHEN, CDR2 SYDVKM. The CDR3 runs 13 residues. V was trimmed by 11 bases and J by 4 bases, leaving 14 bases between them. The DNA for the CDR3 is TGTGCCCACGCACGTGGCTTTAATGAAAAACTGTTTTTT. It specifies CAHARGFNEKLFF. Full variable domain (missing parts from reference TRBV28 and TRBJ1-4): DVKVTQSSRYLVKRTGEKVFLECVQDMDHENMFWYRQDPGLGLRLIYFSYDVKMKEKGDIPEGYSVSREKKERFSLILESASTNQTSMYLCAHARGFNEKLFFGSGTQLSVL.

The chain uses TRBV20-1 and TRBJ1-5, with unresolved D. The CDR3 covers 10 residues. Germline V gene lookup returns CDR1 DFQATT and CDR2 SNEGSKA (reference sequence). V lost 6 bases and J 7 bases, leaving 7 bases between the germline ends. CDR3 residues: CSAGYQPQHF. The CDR3 nucleotides read TGCAGTGCCGGTTACCAGCCCCAGCATTTT.

This sequence joins TRBV19 and TRBJ1-1; possibly TRBD1 for D (5 bases). The CDR3 has 13 amino acids. Germline CDR1 and CDR2: LNHDA and SQIVND (reference sequence). V lost 3 bases to trimming and J lost 1 base, with 6 bases between them. DNA of the CDR3: TGTGCCAGTAGTATCCAGGGGAACACTGAAGCTTTCTTT. It codes for CASSIQGNTEAFF.

The chain is built from TRBV3-1 (or the pseudogene TRBV3-2) and TRBJ2-7; D not certain. V dropped 0 bases and J dropped 4 bases, with 19 bases sitting between them. CDR1 LGHDT and CDR2 YNNKEL come from the germline V gene (reference sequence). CDR3 length: 17 residues. CDR3 DNA: TGTGCCAGCAGCCAAGATCTCACGATAGGGATTTTTTACGAGCAGTACTTC. Its translation: CASSQDLTIGIFYEQYF.